This entry concerns a single TCR beta chain. The antigen is undetermined. V lost 0 bases and J lost 5; bases outside the gene matches: 9. CDR3 length: 16 amino acids. CDR1 and CDR2 from the germline V gene are MGHRA and YSYEKL. This sample was taken from a study of lymphopenia after photon versus proton radiotherapy. Study findings and constraints: Better survival with proton therapy was suggested as possible, not demonstrated. Photon-treated patients lost naive T cells and TCR diversity; proton-treated stayed stable. Post-nadir TCR diversity decline inversely tracked overall survival among those who died. After lymphocyte nadir, photon-treated repertoires showed oligoclonal expansion, especially CD8+ Temra.

TCRdb keeps only in-frame clones here, not all; method: immunoSEQ multiplex PCR. The data contain 60,000 or so clones, about 86% of them singletons. This sequence originates from a middle-aged man with gastric cancer. The sample here was peripheral blood, taken from a patient treated with photon-based radiotherapy. V gene TRBV4-1 combines with J gene TRBJ2-5; 7 bases are a match to TRBD2. The CDR3 spells CASSQEWASGAETQYF. CDR3 DNA: TGCGCCAGCAGCCAAGAGTGGGCTAGCGGCGCGGAGACCCAGTACTTC.